Each of the 3 T cell receptor beta chains below was sequenced from the same sample in a study of human versus mouse CDR3 diversity and MHC coevolution (dated by TCRdb to about 2017). Libraries were constructed by the immunoSEQ multiplex PCR assay. TCRdb provides this immuneACCESS table in a form limited to in-frame rearrangements. Some clones are lacking; in checked studies, under half of them reflect an unresolved V gene, and why the rest are absent is not known. Recorded for this sample are about 81,000 clones; 93% of them occurred a single time. The ten largest account for about 1.4% of the sample. The material sequenced was naive CD4+ T cells from blood. The sample's cell subset or site label is to be understood as: CD45RO-negative CD62L-positive naive CD4 T cells. All receptors come from a person between 25 and 69 years old in good health.

This sequence joins TRBV5-4 and TRBJ1-1, with D unclear. Germline CDR1 SGHNT, CDR2 YYREEE (reference sequence). V was cut by 2 bases and J by 1 base, with 12 bases left in between. The CDR3 length is 15 residues. The DNA of the CDR3 is TGTGCCAGCAGCTTCGTTGCGGGAAGGAACACTGAAGCTTTCTTT. Translated, it gives CASSFVAGRNTEAFF. The whole variable domain, remainder taken from reference TRBV5-4 and TRBJ1-1, is ETGVTQSPTHLIKTRGQQVTLRCSSQSGHNTVSWYQQALGQGPQFIFQYYREEENGRGNFPPRFSGLQFPNYSSELNVNALELDDSALYLCASSFVAGRNTEAFFGQGTRLTVV.

The rearrangement uses TRBV27 and TRBJ2-7; possibly TRBD1 for D (6 bases). Germline V lookup: CDR1 MNHEY, CDR2 SMNVEV (reference sequence). This CDR3 is built from 15 residues. V was pared by 3 bases and J by 4 bases, with 16 bases between. The CDR3 loop is CASSFKAGAKYEQYF. The CDR3 DNA follows: TGTGCCAGCAGTTTTAAGGCAGGGGCAAAATACGAGCAGTACTTC.

V and J are TRBV29-1 and TRBJ1-2, with D possibly TRBD1 on 5 matching bases. V lost 2 bases and J lost 3, with 10 bases in between. The germline gives CDR1 SQVTM, CDR2 ANQGSEA. The CDR3 has 13 residues. The CDR3 here is CSVEPGVDYGYTF. CDR3 bases: TGCAGCGTTGAACCGGGGGTCGACTATGGCTACACCTTC. Full variable domain (remainder filled in from reference TRBV29-1 and TRBJ1-2): SAVISQKPSRDICQRGTSLTIQCQVDSQVTMMFWYRQQPGQSLTLIATANQGSEATYESGFVIDKFPISRPNLTFSTLTVSNMSPEDSSIYLCSVEPGVDYGYTFGSGTRLTVV.